This paragraph covers one TCR beta chain sequence. Antigen: not known. The data are from a study of vaccination effects on CD4 cells after COVID-19. General study findings and limits: Marked clonal contraction of infection- and vaccine-induced clones was seen late after vaccination.

Expansion of antigen-specific CD4+ T cells with viral peptide pools was carried out by the ViraFEST assay before sequencing. CD4+ T cell isolation took place after more than eight days of culture. Participants were given two doses of BNT162b2 or mRNA-1273 vaccine. IL-2 medium took the place of half the medium on both days 3 and 7. Assay: immunoSEQ multiplex PCR; the TCRdb copy retains only in-frame clones and omits some. The sample holds 67,000 or so clones, over 70% seen once. The germline CDR1 and CDR2 sequences are WSHSY and SAAADI. The CDR3 runs to 15 residues. The junction had 5 bases not matched to a gene; V was cut back by 0 bases and J by 10 bases.

The origin of this receptor is a human donor who received a COVID-19 vaccine. The chain is built from TRBV10-2 and TRBJ1-6; 8 positions match TRBD1. Sequencing was performed on CD4+ T cells from PBMCs cultured with HCoV-229E spike peptides, taken after COVID-19 vaccination. CDR3 amino acids: CASSESGGQGSPLHF. Here the CDR3 DNA reads TGCGCCAGCAGTGAGTCGGGAGGACAGGGATCACCCCTCCACTTT.